This T cell receptor beta chain was sequenced for a study of CD8+ T cells in alopecia areata. Concerning this clone: Its antigen is as yet unknown.

The treatment was: oral pan-JAK inhibitor, 5-10 mg twice daily. In each case, RNA was isolated and then reverse transcribed into cDNA as the sequencing template. Some clones are missing from TCRdb's copy, which holds only in-frame ones; the method was immunoSEQ multiplex PCR. This sample yields about 64,000 clones, of which just over 45% are seen a single time; roughly 22% belongs to the top ten. This CDR3 has 14 amino acids. Between the trimmed V and J ends, which lost 3 bases and 4 bases, there was a span of 15 bases. Germline CDR1 reads SQVTM; CDR2 reads ANQGSEA. Study-wide results and caveats: Possibly because of HLA-related factors, TCR sharing was less clear across patients than in mice. Lesional scalp, especially alopecia totalis/universalis, showed higher clonality than normal scalp.

This material consisted of CD8+ T cells sorted from blood, taken between weeks 36 and 40, from a patient treated with tofacitinib. This TCR came from a human donor with alopecia areata. The chain uses TRBV29-1 and TRBJ1-1; D ambiguous. CDR3 bases: TGCAGCGTTGATGGCAGCATGAGGGCCACTGAAGCTTTCTTT. This codes for CSVDGSMRATEAFF. The whole variable domain, remainder taken from reference TRBV29-1 and TRBJ1-1, is SAVISQKPSRDICQRGTSLTIQCQVDSQVTMMFWYRQQPGQSLTLIATANQGSEATYESGFVIDKFPISRPNLTFSTLTVSNMSPEDSSIYLCSVDGSMRATEAFFGQGTRLTVV.